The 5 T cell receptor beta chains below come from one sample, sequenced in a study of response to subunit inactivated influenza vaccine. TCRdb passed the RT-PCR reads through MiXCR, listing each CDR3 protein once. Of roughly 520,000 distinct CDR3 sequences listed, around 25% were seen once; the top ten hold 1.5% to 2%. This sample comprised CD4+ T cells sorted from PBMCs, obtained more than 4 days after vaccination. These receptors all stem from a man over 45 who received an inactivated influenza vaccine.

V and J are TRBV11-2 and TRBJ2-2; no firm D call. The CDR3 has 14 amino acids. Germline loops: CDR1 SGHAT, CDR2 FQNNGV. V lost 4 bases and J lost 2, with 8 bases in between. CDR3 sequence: CASSSRRNTGELFF. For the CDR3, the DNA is TGTGCCAGCAGCTCACGGAGAAACACCGGGGAGCTGTTTTTT.

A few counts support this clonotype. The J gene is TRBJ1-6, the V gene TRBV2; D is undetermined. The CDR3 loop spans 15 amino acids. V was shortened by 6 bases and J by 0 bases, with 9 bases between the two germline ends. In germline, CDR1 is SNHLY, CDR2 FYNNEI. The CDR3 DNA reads TGTGCCAGCAGCCGACGGAGCTCCTATAATTCACCCCTCCACTTT. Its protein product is CASSRRSSYNSPLHF.

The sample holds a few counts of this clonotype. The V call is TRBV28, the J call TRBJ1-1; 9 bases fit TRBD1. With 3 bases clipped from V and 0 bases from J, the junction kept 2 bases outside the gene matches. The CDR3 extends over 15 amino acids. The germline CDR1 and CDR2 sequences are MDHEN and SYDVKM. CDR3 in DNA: TGTGCCAGCAGTTTGGGGACAGGGATGAACACTGAAGCTTTCTTT. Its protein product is CASSLGTGMNTEAFF. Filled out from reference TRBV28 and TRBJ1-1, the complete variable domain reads DVKVTQSSRYLVKRTGEKVFLECVQDMDHENMFWYRQDPGLGLRLIYFSYDVKMKEKGDIPEGYSVSREKKERFSLILESASTNQTSMYLCASSLGTGMNTEAFFGQGTRLTVV.

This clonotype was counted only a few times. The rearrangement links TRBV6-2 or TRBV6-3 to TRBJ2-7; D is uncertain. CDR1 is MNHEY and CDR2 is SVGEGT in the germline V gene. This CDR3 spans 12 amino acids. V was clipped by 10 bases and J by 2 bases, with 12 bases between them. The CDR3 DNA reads TGTGCCACCCAGGACGGCCCCTACGAGCAGTACTTC. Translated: CATQDGPYEQYF.

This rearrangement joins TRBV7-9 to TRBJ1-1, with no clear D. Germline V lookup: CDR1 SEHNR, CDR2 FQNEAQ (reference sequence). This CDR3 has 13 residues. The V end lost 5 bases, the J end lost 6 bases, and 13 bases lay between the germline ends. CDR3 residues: CASSKSDHPEAFF. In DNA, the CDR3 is TGTGCCAGCAGCAAATCTGACCACCCTGAAGCTTTCTTT.